This is a list of T cell receptor beta chains from one sample in a study of vaccination effects on CD4 cells after COVID-19. These receptors' targets are unknown. Sequencing was performed with immunoSEQ multiplex PCR; in TCRdb, only in-frame clones are kept and a portion is missing. This table has about 80,000 clones, around four fifths appearing once. The source was CD4+ T cells from PBMCs cultured with HCoV-OC43 spike peptides, collected after COVID-19 vaccination. The source of these receptors is a human donor who received a COVID-19 vaccine. The CDR3 runs from the conserved cysteine through the conserved F or W. D genes are given only for firm matches. A clone size is listed for some rows: how often the clone was seen (once, few, many), or a class if it is expanded.

J: TRBJ1-4; size: NA; V: TRBV5-1; D: TRBD1; DNA: TGCGCCAGCTCCAGGGACAGGAATGAAAAACTGTTTTTT; CDR3: CASSRDRNEKLFF
J: TRBJ1-6; size: NA; V: TRBV3-1/TRBV3-2; D: NA; DNA: TGTGCCAGCAGCCGGCAAGTTAATTCACCCCTCCACTTT; CDR3: CASSRQVNSPLHF
J: TRBJ1-1; size: few; V: TRBV7-2; D: NA; DNA: TGTGCCAGCAGCCCGGGACACTCGAACACTGAAGCTTTCTTT; CDR3: CASSPGHSNTEAFF
J: TRBJ2-3; size: NA; V: TRBV20-1; D: NA; DNA: TGCAGTGCTCTACGTAATACGCAGTATTTT; CDR3: CSALRNTQYF
J: TRBJ1-5; size: NA; V: TRBV30; D: NA; DNA: TGTGCCTGGAGTCGAGGGTTTAACAGCAATCAGCCCCAGCATTTT; CDR3: CAWSRGFNSNQPQHF
J: TRBJ1-2; size: NA; V: TRBV2; D: NA; DNA: TGTGCCAGCCAACCATTCCCATGGGATACTAACTATGGCTACACCTTC; CDR3: CASQPFPWDTNYGYTF
J: TRBJ1-2; size: once; V: TRBV18; D: TRBD1; DNA: TGTGCCAGCTCACCCAACCGGGACAGGTTTGATGGCTACACCTTC; CDR3: CASSPNRDRFDGYTF
J: TRBJ2-3; size: NA; V: TRBV6-2/TRBV6-3; D: TRBD1; DNA: TGTGCCAGCAGTTACGGACAGGGGACCCCGTATACGCAGTATTTT; CDR3: CASSYGQGTPYTQYF
J: TRBJ2-2; size: NA; V: TRBV7-2; D: NA; DNA: TGTGCCAGCAGCTCCCCACCCTGGGATTCGAACACCGGGGAGCTGTTTTTT; CDR3: CASSSPPWDSNTGELFF
J: TRBJ2-3; size: once; V: TRBV24-1; D: TRBD2; DNA: TGTGCCACCACCAGCGGGGGAGGCACAGATACGCAGTATTTT; CDR3: CATTSGGGTDTQYF
J: TRBJ1-3; size: once; V: TRBV30; D: TRBD1; DNA: TGTGCCTGGAGTCCTACAGGGGTGGGAAACACCATATATTTT; CDR3: CAWSPTGVGNTIYF
J: TRBJ2-2; size: NA; V: TRBV11-1; D: NA; DNA: TGTGCCAGCAGCTTAGCCGGGGGTAACACCGGGGAGCTGTTTTTT; CDR3: CASSLAGGNTGELFF
J: TRBJ1-4; size: NA; V: TRBV10-3; D: NA; DNA: TGTGCCATCAGTGAGGGGGGGACACGGGAAAAACTGTTTTTT; CDR3: CAISEGGTREKLFF
J: TRBJ2-5; size: NA; V: TRBV4-1; D: NA; DNA: TGCGCCAGCAGCCAAGCGGCAGGGCCATTCAGGGAGACCCAGTACTTC; CDR3: CASSQAAGPFRETQYF
J: TRBJ2-2; size: NA; V: TRBV6-2/TRBV6-3; D: NA; DNA: TGTGCCAGCAGTTACGTTGTGAGCACCGGGGAGCTGTTTTTT; CDR3: CASSYVVSTGELFF
J: TRBJ2-1; size: NA; V: TRBV7-9; D: TRBD2; DNA: TGTGCCAGCAGCTTAGATGGGACTAGCGGGTCCAATGAGCAGTTCTTC; CDR3: CASSLDGTSGSNEQFF
J: TRBJ2-2; size: NA; V: TRBV5-1; D: TRBD2; DNA: TGCGCCAGCAGCTTGTCGACTAGCGGGACGAACACCGGGGAGCTGTTTTTT; CDR3: CASSLSTSGTNTGELFF
J: TRBJ1-6; size: NA; V: TRBV12-3/TRBV12-4; D: NA; DNA: TGTGCCAGCAGTTCCCAGCCTAATTCACCCCTCCACTTT; CDR3: CASSSQPNSPLHF
J: TRBJ1-3; size: NA; V: TRBV4-1; D: TRBD1; DNA: TGCGCCAGCAGCCCCAGACAGGGGGCTGGAAACACCATATATTTT; CDR3: CASSPRQGAGNTIYF
J: TRBJ1-2; size: few; V: TRBV2; D: TRBD1; DNA: TGTGCCAGCAGTGGTGACAGGGGGTTCTATGGCTACACCTTC; CDR3: CASSGDRGFYGYTF
J: TRBJ2-1; size: NA; V: TRBV13; D: NA; DNA: TGTGCCAGCAGCTTAGGCTCCACTCCCACCCAGTTCTTC; CDR3: CASSLGSTPTQFF
J: TRBJ2-3; size: NA; V: TRBV29-1; D: TRBD2; DNA: TGCAGCGTCCTAGGAATACTAGCGGGGGTCACAGATACGCAGTATTTT; CDR3: CSVLGILAGVTDTQYF
J: TRBJ1-2; size: NA; V: TRBV29-1; D: TRBD1; DNA: TGCAGCGTTGCGGACAGGAGCCTCGCTAACTATGGCTACACCTTC; CDR3: CSVADRSLANYGYTF
J: TRBJ2-1; size: few; V: TRBV28; D: TRBD1; DNA: TGTGCCAGCAGTTCACGGACAGGGTCAGGAATGTCCTACAATGAGCAGTTCTTC; CDR3: CASSSRTGSGMSYNEQFF
J: TRBJ1-1; size: NA; V: TRBV3-1/TRBV3-2; D: NA; DNA: TGTGCCAGCAGCCCAACTGGGTCGCAAACTGAAGCTTTCTTT; CDR3: CASSPTGSQTEAFF
J: TRBJ2-3; size: NA; V: TRBV7-3; D: NA; DNA: TGTGCCAGCAGCCCCGGGTCAGATACGCAGTATTTT; CDR3: CASSPGSDTQYF
J: TRBJ1-2; size: NA; V: TRBV10-1; D: TRBD1; DNA: TGCGCCAGCAGTGGGACAGGGACTAACTATGGCTACACCTTC; CDR3: CASSGTGTNYGYTF
J: TRBJ2-2; size: NA; V: TRBV18; D: NA; DNA: TGTGCCAGCTCACGACTTCTGGGCGGGGACACCGGGGAGCTGTTTTTT; CDR3: CASSRLLGGDTGELFF
J: TRBJ2-5; size: NA; V: TRBV2; D: NA; DNA: TGTGCCAGCAGCAGAGGGAGGGAGACCCAGTACTTC; CDR3: CASSRGRETQYF
J: TRBJ1-4; size: once; V: TRBV19; D: NA; DNA: TGTGCCAGTAGCGGACGGACAGCAACTAATGAAAAACTGTTTTTT; CDR3: CASSGRTATNEKLFF
J: TRBJ1-5; size: NA; V: TRBV6-1; D: NA; DNA: TGTGCCAGCAGTGAAAGTCAGCCCCAGCATTTT; CDR3: CASSESQPQHF
J: TRBJ1-2; size: NA; V: TRBV20-1; D: TRBD1; DNA: TGCAGTGCACGAGGGGGCGGGGGCTACACCTTC; CDR3: CSARGGGGYTF
J: TRBJ2-2; size: NA; V: TRBV7-2; D: NA; DNA: TGTGCCAGCAGCTTAGATGTAGGGGCCGGGGAGCTGTTTTTT; CDR3: CASSLDVGAGELFF
J: TRBJ1-3; size: NA; V: TRBV19; D: NA; DNA: TGTGCCAGTGGGGGGCTCGGAAACACCATATATTTT; CDR3: CASGGLGNTIYF
J: TRBJ2-3; size: NA; V: TRBV6-5; D: TRBD1; DNA: TGTGCCAGCAGTCTAAAGAGGGGGCCAGATACGCAGTATTTT; CDR3: CASSLKRGPDTQYF
J: TRBJ1-6; size: NA; V: TRBV7-9; D: TRBD1; DNA: TGTGCCAGCAGCTCCGGGACAGGAAATTCACCCCTCCACTTT; CDR3: CASSSGTGNSPLHF
J: TRBJ2-3; size: NA; V: TRBV12-3/TRBV12-4; D: NA; DNA: TGTGCCAGCAGTCGGACTATTGATACGCAGTATTTT; CDR3: CASSRTIDTQYF
J: TRBJ2-2; size: NA; V: TRBV2; D: TRBD1; DNA: TGTGCCAGCAGTTCCGGGACAGGGGGCATAACCGGGGAGCTGTTTTTT; CDR3: CASSSGTGGITGELFF
J: TRBJ2-5; size: few; V: TRBV18; D: NA; DNA: TGTGCCAGCTCACCACCTAGCGTAGGCCAAGAGGGCCAGTACTTC; CDR3: CASSPPSVGQEGQYF
J: TRBJ2-5; size: NA; V: TRBV6-1; D: TRBD2; DNA: TGTGCCAGCAGTGAGGGACTAGCGGGGGGACACCAAGAGACCCAGTACTTC; CDR3: CASSEGLAGGHQETQYF
J: TRBJ2-2; size: few; V: TRBV6-5; D: TRBD1; DNA: TGTGCCAGCAGTAGGGGACAGATCACCGGGGAGCTGTTTTTT; CDR3: CASSRGQITGELFF
J: TRBJ1-6; size: few; V: TRBV6-5; D: NA; DNA: TGTGCCAGCTGGACCCAACCCAGTTCACCCCTCCACTTT; CDR3: CASWTQPSSPLHF
J: TRBJ2-1; size: NA; V: TRBV5-1; D: TRBD1; DNA: TGCGCCAGCAGCTTGGCCGGGGACAGTTCGGTCAATGAGCAGTTCTTC; CDR3: CASSLAGDSSVNEQFF
J: TRBJ2-4; size: NA; V: TRBV18; D: NA; DNA: TGTGCCAGCTCACCCCGGCAGGGGCCGGGAAACATTCAGTACTTC; CDR3: CASSPRQGPGNIQYF